The source of this TCR beta chain is a study of blood T cells in healthy people across ages. Alongside a J-beta primer mix, a sample-barcoded 5' primer served in a second PCR lasting about 6 to 12 cycles. Through a template-switch adaptor with 12 random nucleotides, each cDNA molecule received a tag. TCRdb re-analysed the 5' RACE reads in MiXCR, keeping a single row per CDR3 protein. The sample shows some 800,000 distinct CDR3 sequences, 20% to 25% of them seen only once. This CDR3 comprises 13 residues. Germline V gene sequence: CDR1 SQVTM, CDR2 ANQGSEA. V shed 7 bases, J shed 5 bases, and the junction held 10 bases outside the gene matches. The sample also formed part of further work on T cells of mothers and their children. That study adds: It was related mother-child pairs that showed slightly higher overlap than unrelated pairs, without reaching significance.

V is TRBV29-1 and J is TRBJ2-7; 8 bases match TRBD1. The sequencing sample was made of blood. The TCR originated in a boy aged 5-17 years in good health. The CDR3, as DNA: TGCAGCGGATCGCACAGGGGGAAAGACGAGCAGTACTTC. Translated, it gives CSGSHRGKDEQYF.